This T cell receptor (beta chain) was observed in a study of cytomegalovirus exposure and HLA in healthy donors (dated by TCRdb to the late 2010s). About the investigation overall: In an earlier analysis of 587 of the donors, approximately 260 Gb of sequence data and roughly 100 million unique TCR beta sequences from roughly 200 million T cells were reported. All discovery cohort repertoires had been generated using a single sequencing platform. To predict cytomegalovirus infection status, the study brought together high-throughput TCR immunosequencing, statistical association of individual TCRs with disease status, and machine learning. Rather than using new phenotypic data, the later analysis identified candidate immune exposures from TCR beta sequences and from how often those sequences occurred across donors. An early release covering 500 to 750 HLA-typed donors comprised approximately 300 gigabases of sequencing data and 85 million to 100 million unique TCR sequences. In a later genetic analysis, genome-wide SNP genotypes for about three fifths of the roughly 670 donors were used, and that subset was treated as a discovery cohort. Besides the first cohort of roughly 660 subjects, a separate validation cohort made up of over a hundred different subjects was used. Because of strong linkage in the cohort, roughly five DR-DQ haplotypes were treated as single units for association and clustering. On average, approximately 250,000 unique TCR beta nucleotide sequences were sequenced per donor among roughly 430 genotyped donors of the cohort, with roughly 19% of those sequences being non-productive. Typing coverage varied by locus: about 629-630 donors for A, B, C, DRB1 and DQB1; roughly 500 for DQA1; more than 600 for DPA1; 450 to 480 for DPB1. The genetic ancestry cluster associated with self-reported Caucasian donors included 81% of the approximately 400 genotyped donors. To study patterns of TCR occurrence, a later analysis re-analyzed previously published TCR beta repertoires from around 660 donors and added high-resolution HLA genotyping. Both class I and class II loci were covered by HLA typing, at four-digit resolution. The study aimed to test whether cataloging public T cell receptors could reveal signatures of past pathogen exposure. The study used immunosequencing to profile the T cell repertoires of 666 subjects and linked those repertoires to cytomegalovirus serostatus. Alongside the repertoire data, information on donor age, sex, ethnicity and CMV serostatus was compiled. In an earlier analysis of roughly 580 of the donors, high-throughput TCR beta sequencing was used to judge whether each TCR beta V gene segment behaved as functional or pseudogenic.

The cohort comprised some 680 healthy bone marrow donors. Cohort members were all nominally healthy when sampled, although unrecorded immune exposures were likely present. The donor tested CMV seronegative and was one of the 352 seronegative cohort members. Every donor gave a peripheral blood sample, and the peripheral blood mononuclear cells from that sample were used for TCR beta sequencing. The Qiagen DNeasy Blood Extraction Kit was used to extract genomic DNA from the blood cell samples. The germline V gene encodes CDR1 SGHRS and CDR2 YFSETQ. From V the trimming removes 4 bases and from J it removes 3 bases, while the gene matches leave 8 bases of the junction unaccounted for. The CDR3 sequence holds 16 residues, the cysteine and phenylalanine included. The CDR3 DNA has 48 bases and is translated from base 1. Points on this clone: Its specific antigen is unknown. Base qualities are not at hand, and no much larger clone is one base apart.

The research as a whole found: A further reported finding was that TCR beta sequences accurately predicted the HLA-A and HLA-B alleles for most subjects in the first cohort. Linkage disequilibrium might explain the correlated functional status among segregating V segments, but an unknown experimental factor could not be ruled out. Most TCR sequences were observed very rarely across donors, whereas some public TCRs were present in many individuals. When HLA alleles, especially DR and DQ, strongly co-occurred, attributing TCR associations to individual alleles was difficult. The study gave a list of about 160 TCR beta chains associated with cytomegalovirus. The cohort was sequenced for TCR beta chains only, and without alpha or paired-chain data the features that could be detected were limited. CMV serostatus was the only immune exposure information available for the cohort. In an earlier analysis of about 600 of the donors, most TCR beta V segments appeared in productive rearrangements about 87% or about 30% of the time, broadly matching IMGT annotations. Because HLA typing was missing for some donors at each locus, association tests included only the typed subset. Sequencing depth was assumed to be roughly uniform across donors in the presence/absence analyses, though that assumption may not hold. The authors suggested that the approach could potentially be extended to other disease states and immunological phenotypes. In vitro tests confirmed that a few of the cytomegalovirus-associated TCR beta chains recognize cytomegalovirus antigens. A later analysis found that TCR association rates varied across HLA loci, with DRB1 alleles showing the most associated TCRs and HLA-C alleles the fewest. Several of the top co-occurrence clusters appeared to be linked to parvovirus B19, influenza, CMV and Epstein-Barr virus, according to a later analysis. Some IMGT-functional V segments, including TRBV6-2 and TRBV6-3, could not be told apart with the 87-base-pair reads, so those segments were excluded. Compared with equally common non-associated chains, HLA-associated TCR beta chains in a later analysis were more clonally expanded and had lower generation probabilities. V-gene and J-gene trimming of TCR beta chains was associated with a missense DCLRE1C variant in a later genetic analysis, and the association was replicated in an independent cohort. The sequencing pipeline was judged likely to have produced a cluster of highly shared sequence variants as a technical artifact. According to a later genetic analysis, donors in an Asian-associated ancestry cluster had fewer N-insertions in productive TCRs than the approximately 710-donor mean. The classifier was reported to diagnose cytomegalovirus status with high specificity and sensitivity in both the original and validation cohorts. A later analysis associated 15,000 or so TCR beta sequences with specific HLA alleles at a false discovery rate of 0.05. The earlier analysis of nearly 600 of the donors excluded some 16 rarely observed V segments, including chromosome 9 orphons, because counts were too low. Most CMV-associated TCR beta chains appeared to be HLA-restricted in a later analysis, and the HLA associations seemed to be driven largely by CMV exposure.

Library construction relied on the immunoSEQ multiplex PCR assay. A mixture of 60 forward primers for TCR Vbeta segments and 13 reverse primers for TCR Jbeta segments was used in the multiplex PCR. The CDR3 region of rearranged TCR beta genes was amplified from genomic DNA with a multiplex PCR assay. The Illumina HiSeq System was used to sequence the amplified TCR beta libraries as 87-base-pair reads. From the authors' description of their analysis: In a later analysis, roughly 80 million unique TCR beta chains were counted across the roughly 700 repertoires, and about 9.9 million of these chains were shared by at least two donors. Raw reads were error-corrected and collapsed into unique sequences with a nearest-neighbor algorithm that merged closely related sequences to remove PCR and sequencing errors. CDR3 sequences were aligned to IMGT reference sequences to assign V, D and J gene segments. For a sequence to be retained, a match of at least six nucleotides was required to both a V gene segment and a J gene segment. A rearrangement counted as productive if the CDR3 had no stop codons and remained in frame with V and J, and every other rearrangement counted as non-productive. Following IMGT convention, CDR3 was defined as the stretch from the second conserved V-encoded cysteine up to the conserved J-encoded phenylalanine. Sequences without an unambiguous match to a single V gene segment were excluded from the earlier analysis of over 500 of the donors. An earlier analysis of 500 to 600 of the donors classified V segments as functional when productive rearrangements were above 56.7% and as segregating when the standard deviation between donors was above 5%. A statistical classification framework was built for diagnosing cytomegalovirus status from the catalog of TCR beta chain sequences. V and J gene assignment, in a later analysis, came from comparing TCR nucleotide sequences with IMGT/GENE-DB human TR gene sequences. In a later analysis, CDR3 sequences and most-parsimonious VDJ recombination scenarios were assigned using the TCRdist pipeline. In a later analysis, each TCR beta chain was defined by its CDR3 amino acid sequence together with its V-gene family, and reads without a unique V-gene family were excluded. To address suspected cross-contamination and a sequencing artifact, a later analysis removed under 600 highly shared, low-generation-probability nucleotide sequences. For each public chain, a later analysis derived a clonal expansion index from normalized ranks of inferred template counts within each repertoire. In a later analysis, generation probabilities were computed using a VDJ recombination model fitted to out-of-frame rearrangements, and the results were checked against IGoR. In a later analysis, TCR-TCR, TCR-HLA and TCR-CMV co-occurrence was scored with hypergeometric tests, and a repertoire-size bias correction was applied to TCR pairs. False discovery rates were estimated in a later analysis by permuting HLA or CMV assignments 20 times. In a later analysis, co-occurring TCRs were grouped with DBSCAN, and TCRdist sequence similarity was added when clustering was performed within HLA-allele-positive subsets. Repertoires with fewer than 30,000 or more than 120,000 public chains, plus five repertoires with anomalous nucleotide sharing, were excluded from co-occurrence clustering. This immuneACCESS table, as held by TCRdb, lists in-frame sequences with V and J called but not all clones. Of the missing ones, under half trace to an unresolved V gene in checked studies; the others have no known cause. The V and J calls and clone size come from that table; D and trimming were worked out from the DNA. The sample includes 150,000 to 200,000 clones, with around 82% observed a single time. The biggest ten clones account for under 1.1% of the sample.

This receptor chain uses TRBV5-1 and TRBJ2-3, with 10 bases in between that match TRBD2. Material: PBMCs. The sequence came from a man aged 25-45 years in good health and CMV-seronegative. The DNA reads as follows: TGCGCCAGCAGCGGCAACCAGCGGGGGGGTACAGATACGCAGTATTTT. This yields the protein CASSGNQRGGTDTQYF. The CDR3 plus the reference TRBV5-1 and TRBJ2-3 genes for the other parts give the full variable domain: KAGVTQTPRYLIKTRGQQVTLSCSPISGHRSVSWYQQTPGQGLQFLFEYFSETQRNKGNFPGRFSGRQFSNSRSEMNVSTLELGDSALYLCASSGNQRGGTDTQYFGPGTRLTVL.